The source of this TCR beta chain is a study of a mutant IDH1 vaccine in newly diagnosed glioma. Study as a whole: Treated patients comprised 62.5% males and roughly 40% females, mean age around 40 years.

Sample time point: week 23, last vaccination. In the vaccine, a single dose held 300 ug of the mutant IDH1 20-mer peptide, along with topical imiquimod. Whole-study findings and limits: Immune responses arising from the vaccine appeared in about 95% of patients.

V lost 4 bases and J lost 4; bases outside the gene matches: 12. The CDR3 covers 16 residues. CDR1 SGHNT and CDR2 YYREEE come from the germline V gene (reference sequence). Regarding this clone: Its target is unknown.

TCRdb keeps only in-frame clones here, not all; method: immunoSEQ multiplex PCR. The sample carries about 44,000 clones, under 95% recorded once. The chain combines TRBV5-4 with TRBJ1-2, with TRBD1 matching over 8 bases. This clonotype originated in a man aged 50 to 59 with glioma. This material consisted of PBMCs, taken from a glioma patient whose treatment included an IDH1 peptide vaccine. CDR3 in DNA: TGTGCCAGCAGCCTCATCGGGGGACAGGCCGCCTATGGCTACACCTTC. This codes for CASSLIGGQAAYGYTF.